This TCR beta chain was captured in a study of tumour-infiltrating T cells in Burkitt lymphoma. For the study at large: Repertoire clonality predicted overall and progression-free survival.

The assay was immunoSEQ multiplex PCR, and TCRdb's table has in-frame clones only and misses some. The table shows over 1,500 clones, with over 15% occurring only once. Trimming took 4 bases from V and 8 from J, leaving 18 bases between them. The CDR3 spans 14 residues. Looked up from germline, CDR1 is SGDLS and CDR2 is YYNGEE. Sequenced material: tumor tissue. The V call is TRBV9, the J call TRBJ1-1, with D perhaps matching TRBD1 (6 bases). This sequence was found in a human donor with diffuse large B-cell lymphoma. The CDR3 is CASSPKSRGTEAFF. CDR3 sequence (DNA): TGTGCCAGCAGCCCCAAATCAAGGGGGACCGAAGCTTTCTTT.